Listed below are T cell receptor beta chains from one sample, sequenced in a study of cytomegalovirus exposure and HLA in healthy donors. The table came from immunoSEQ multiplex PCR; TCRdb's copy has only in-frame clones and leaves some out. The sample lists about 130,000 clones; approximately 80% were seen once. Sequencing used PBMCs. The origin of the receptors is a man aged 30-40 years in good health and CMV-seropositive. CDR3s include the opening cysteine and the closing phenylalanine or tryptophan. The D gene is left open where the match is weak. Clone size, where shown, is once, few, many, or a class for clones that have expanded.

v_call: TRBV15
j_call: TRBJ1-1
d_call: TRBD1
clone_size: once
cdr3_aa: CATSRPGQGAGTEAFF
cdr3_nt: TGTGCCACCAGCAGGCCGGGACAGGGGGCTGGGACTGAAGCTTTCTTT

v_call: TRBV18
j_call: TRBJ1-2
d_call: TRBD1
clone_size: once
cdr3_aa: CASSQRQGSNYGYTF
cdr3_nt: TGTGCCAGCTCGCAACGACAGGGTTCGAACTATGGCTACACCTTC

v_call: TRBV5-6
j_call: TRBJ2-2
d_call: -
clone_size: -
cdr3_aa: CASSFSGTRPGELFF
cdr3_nt: TGTGCCAGCAGCTTCTCCGGGACTCGACCCGGGGAGCTGTTTTTT

v_call: TRBV5-1
j_call: TRBJ2-7
d_call: -
clone_size: -
cdr3_aa: CASSGDTYEQYF
cdr3_nt: TGCGCCAGCAGCGGGGACACCTACGAGCAGTACTTC

v_call: TRBV27
j_call: TRBJ2-5
d_call: -
clone_size: -
cdr3_aa: CASSFSGGWETQYF
cdr3_nt: TGTGCCAGCAGTTTCTCAGGGGGGTGGGAGACCCAGTACTTC

v_call: TRBV9
j_call: TRBJ1-2
d_call: TRBD1
clone_size: -
cdr3_aa: CASSAKGTGGSYGYTF
cdr3_nt: TGTGCCAGCAGCGCAAAAGGGACAGGGGGCAGCTATGGCTACACCTTC

v_call: TRBV6-6
j_call: TRBJ1-6
d_call: TRBD1
clone_size: -
cdr3_aa: CASREGQGRNSPLHF
cdr3_nt: TGTGCCAGCAGAGAAGGACAGGGGAGGAATTCACCCCTCCACTTT

v_call: TRBV5-1
j_call: TRBJ2-7
d_call: TRBD1
clone_size: -
cdr3_aa: CASSPSGPKGQGITYEQYF
cdr3_nt: TGCGCCAGCAGCCCTTCCGGCCCGAAAGGACAGGGAATAACCTACGAGCAGTACTTC

v_call: TRBV28
j_call: TRBJ1-5
d_call: -
clone_size: few
cdr3_aa: CASSPGGQPQHF
cdr3_nt: TGTGCCAGCAGTCCGGGCGGGCAGCCCCAGCATTTT

v_call: TRBV29-1
j_call: TRBJ2-1
d_call: TRBD1
clone_size: -
cdr3_aa: CSVGLGTGGFGPQFF
cdr3_nt: TGCAGCGTGGGCCTCGGGACAGGGGGGTTCGGACCGCAGTTCTTC

v_call: TRBV27
j_call: TRBJ2-6
d_call: TRBD1
clone_size: -
cdr3_aa: CASSLRTGLSGANVLTF
cdr3_nt: TGTGCCAGCAGCTTACGGACAGGCCTCTCTGGGGCCAACGTCCTGACTTTC

v_call: TRBV9
j_call: TRBJ2-2
d_call: -
clone_size: -
cdr3_aa: CASSARANTGELFF
cdr3_nt: TGTGCCAGCAGCGCGAGAGCGAACACCGGGGAGCTGTTTTTT

v_call: TRBV2
j_call: TRBJ2-7
d_call: -
clone_size: -
cdr3_aa: CASRIGQLTYEQYF
cdr3_nt: TGTGCCAGCAGAATAGGACAGCTAACCTACGAGCAGTACTTC

v_call: TRBV5-1
j_call: TRBJ2-2
d_call: -
clone_size: -
cdr3_aa: CASSGQGANTGELFF
cdr3_nt: TGCGCCAGCAGTGGTCAGGGCGCGAACACCGGGGAGCTGTTTTTT

v_call: TRBV5-1
j_call: TRBJ1-2
d_call: -
clone_size: -
cdr3_aa: CASSFGGDYGYTF
cdr3_nt: TGCGCCAGCAGCTTTGGGGGGGACTATGGCTACACCTTC

v_call: TRBV7-9
j_call: TRBJ1-1
d_call: TRBD1
clone_size: -
cdr3_aa: CASSLAQGDTEAFF
cdr3_nt: TGTGCCAGCAGCTTAGCTCAGGGGGACACTGAAGCTTTCTTT

v_call: TRBV19
j_call: TRBJ1-2
d_call: TRBD1
clone_size: -
cdr3_aa: CASSIRTGNYGYTF
cdr3_nt: TGTGCCAGTAGTATCAGGACAGGGAACTATGGCTACACCTTC

v_call: TRBV7-8
j_call: TRBJ1-5
d_call: -
clone_size: -
cdr3_aa: CASSLAGTSRNQPQHF
cdr3_nt: TGTGCCAGCAGCTTAGCGGGCACTTCTCGAAATCAGCCCCAGCATTTT

v_call: TRBV6-5
j_call: TRBJ1-5
d_call: -
clone_size: -
cdr3_aa: CASSEQVNQPQHF
cdr3_nt: TGTGCCAGCAGTGAACAGGTTAATCAGCCCCAGCATTTT

v_call: TRBV5-1
j_call: TRBJ2-5
d_call: -
clone_size: -
cdr3_aa: CASSSVSGHVSETQYF
cdr3_nt: TGCGCCAGCAGCTCGGTGTCGGGTCATGTATCCGAGACCCAGTACTTC